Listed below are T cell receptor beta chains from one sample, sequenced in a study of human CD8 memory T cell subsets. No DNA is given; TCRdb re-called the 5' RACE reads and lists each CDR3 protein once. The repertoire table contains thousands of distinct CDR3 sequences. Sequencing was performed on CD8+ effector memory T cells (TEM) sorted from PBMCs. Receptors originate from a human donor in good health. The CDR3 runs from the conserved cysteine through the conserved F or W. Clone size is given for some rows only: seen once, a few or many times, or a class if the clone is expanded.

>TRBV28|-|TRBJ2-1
CASTAHKGAHNEQFF
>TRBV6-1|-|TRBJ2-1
CASFQGGNEQFF
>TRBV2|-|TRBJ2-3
CASSERQGADTQYF
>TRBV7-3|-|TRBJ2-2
CASSPLGGELFF
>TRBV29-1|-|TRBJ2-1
CSVDLYNEQFF
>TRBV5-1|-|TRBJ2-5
CASSRFPPGLRQVETQYF
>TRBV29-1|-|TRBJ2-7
CSVQGHNSYEQYF
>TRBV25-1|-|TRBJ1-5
CASSPLGGNQPQHF
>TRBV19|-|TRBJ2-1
CASLGRPYSYNEQFF
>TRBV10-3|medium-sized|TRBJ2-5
CAIKGASGETQYF
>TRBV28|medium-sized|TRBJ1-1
CASSFLLVRTEAFF